A single sample is the source of the 11 T cell receptor beta chains below, sequenced in a study of T cell clusters in autoimmune cytopenias. Each sample's input was around 250 ng genomic DNA, some 40,000 genome equivalents. TRB was amplified by touch-down multiplex PCR, primer pools A and B combined. With the multiplex PCR reads reprocessed, TCRdb shows one record per CDR3 protein and no DNA. The repertoire table contains 7,000 to 7,500 distinct CDR3 sequences. These records were also assigned to another study, of T cell repertoires in aging, cancer and after chemotherapy.

Sequencing used peripheral blood. These receptors originate from a human donor in good health.

The chain joins TRBV19 to TRBJ1-1; TCRdb's D gene call, TRBD1, goes unchecked for lack of DNA. CDR3 length: 14 residues. CDR1 and CDR2 from the germline V gene are LNHDA and SQIVND (reference sequence). Here the CDR3 reads CASTHETGSTEAFF.

The V call is TRBV15, the J call TRBJ2-1. CDR3 length: 15 residues. CDR1 and CDR2 (germline): LNHNV, YYDKDF (reference sequence). The CDR3 sequence is CATSISGNSYNEQFF.

The rearrangement joins TRBV18 to TRBJ2-7. CDR3 length: 13 amino acids. Germline lookup yields CDR1 KGHSH and CDR2 LQKENI. The CDR3 loop reads CASSQGYPYEQYF.

This chain connects TRBV7-9 to TRBJ2-3. Germline loops: CDR1 SEHNR, CDR2 FQNEAQ (reference sequence). The CDR3 runs to 15 residues. CDR3 sequence: CASSLPSASTDTQYF.

Frequency places this clonotype as medium-sized. The V gene is TRBV19, the J gene TRBJ2-3; TCRdb calls TRBD1, which cannot be checked without DNA. Looked up from germline, CDR1 is LNHDA and CDR2 is SQIVND (reference sequence). The CDR3 has 15 residues. The CDR3 is CASSIQDSSTDTQYF.

The chain uses TRBV11-2 and TRBJ1-2; TCRdb indicates TRBD1, and absent DNA this call remains unverified. The germline V gene has CDR1 SGHAT and CDR2 FQNNGV. There are 15 residues in the CDR3. CDR3 protein: CASSLRRQTSYGYTF.

The rearrangement links TRBV11-2 to TRBJ2-2; TCRdb's D gene call, TRBD1, goes unchecked for lack of DNA. The CDR3 is 15 amino acids. The germline V gene has CDR1 SGHAT and CDR2 FQNNGV. The CDR3 protein is CASREISQGAGELFF.

This clonotype counts as large by frequency. The rearrangement links TRBV19 to TRBJ2-2. This CDR3 has 15 amino acids. Germline V CDR1 and CDR2: LNHDA, SQIVND (reference sequence). The CDR3 sequence: CASSIEPRVTGELFF.

The rearrangement uses TRBV12-3 or TRBV12-4 and TRBJ2-1; TCRdb designates TRBD1, a call that cannot be tested without DNA. The CDR3 is made up of 16 amino acids. The CDR3 sequence is CASSFYRGPKYNEQFF.

According to its frequency, this clonotype is medium-sized. The J gene is TRBJ2-3, the V gene TRBV27; TCRdb returns TRBD1, unconfirmable since there is no DNA. Germline V gene lookup returns CDR1 MNHEY and CDR2 SMNVEV (reference sequence). CDR3 length equals 12 residues. This CDR3 is CASSSQPGAQYF.

This clonotype ranks as medium-sized (0.01 to 0.1%) in terms of frequency. The genes are TRBV19 and TRBJ2-7; TCRdb proposes TRBD2, but this gene call is untestable without DNA. Germline CDR1 is LNHDA and CDR2 is SQIVND (reference sequence). The CDR3 totals 16 residues. Here the CDR3 reads CASSIIAGGTSYEQYF.